The entry that follows covers one TCR beta chain sequence. The antigen remains undetermined. Germline CDR1 reads MGHDK; CDR2 reads SYGVNS. V was pared by 6 bases and J by 0 bases, with 8 bases between. CDR3 length equals 14 residues. Between the mid-2010s and the late 2010s, patients underwent resection in Japan or China. This sample was taken from a study of immune evolution from preneoplasia to lung adenocarcinoma. Study findings and constraints: Top clone share appeared to fall from AAH through AIS, MIA, adenocarcinoma.

The data were produced by immunoSEQ multiplex PCR, yet TCRdb's version contains in-frame clones alone and is incomplete. The sample lists 4,500 to 5,500 clones, around 76% occurring once. The chain links TRBV25-1 to TRBJ2-2; D might be TRBD1 (5 bases). Sequenced material: FFPE adjacent normal lung tissue. This receptor was taken from a person aged 55-80 years with lung adenocarcinoma. The CDR3 DNA reads TGTGCCAGCAGAGGGGCTGCGAACACCGGGGAGCTGTTTTTT. Its protein product is CASRGAANTGELFF.